The 7 T cell receptor beta chains below come from one sample, sequenced in a study of T cells after somatic rescue of genetic block. Here immunoSEQ multiplex PCR was the method, and the copy in TCRdb shows in-frame clones only, minus some. The repertoire consists of 110,000 or so clones, with approximately 90% occurring once and the leading ten covering approximately 1.5%. The material sequenced was peripheral blood mononuclear cells (PBMCs). These receptor sequences come from a woman aged 18-29 years.

The chain employs TRBV13 and TRBJ2-7; 10 bases are a match to TRBD2. This CDR3 is built from 15 residues. Losses at the gene ends were 1 base for V and 6 bases for J; bases not matched to a gene: 6. Germline-derived CDR1 and CDR2 are PRHDT and FYEKMQ (reference sequence). CDR3 DNA: TGTGCCAGCAGCTTAGATACTAGCGGGGCGAGCGAGCAGTACTTC. It yields the protein CASSLDTSGASEQYF.

V gene TRBV29-1 combines with J gene TRBJ2-5; D is ambiguous. Trimming pared 5 bases from V and 5 bases from J, leaving 9 bases between. The germline V gene encodes CDR1 SQVTM and CDR2 ANQGSEA. The CDR3 is made up of 11 amino acids. The CDR3 DNA follows: TGCAGCGTTAATCCCGGGGAGACCCAGTACTTC. Protein: CSVNPGETQYF.

V usage is TRBV28 and J usage is TRBJ1-5, with D unresolved. This CDR3 region has 12 residues. The germline V gene has CDR1 MDHEN and CDR2 SYDVKM. Trimming shortened V by 7 bases and J by 5 bases, and 9 bases separated the two germline ends. Here the CDR3 reads CASTTPDQPQHF. CDR3 DNA sequence: TGTGCCAGCACCACTCCCGATCAGCCCCAGCATTTT.

The chain recombines TRBV7-2 with TRBJ2-3; a weak D match, TRBD2 (5 bases). V dropped 5 bases and J dropped 3 bases, with 12 bases sitting between them. The CDR3 loop spans 14 amino acids. CDR1 and CDR2 from the germline V gene are SGHTA and FQGNSA. The CDR3, as DNA: TGTGCCAGCAGCCTCGGAGGACGGACAGATACGCAGTATTTT. It is translated as CASSLGGRTDTQYF.

Regarding this clone: This same CDR3 is encoded by further DNA sequences in the sample. The J gene is TRBJ1-1, the V gene TRBV5-6; D ambiguous. V lost 1 base to trimming and J lost 3 bases, with 4 bases between them. The CDR3 has 12 residues. The V gene's germline CDR1 is SGHDT and CDR2 YYEEEE. The CDR3 bases are TGTGCCAGCAGCTTGAGGGACACTGAAGCTTTCTTT. This encodes CASSLRDTEAFF.

The gene calls are TRBV11-2 and TRBJ2-7, with a possible D match to TRBD1 (5 bases). The germline CDR1 and CDR2 sequences are SGHAT and FQNNGV. Trimming cost V 6 bases and J 2 bases, with 14 bases left between them. This CDR3 has 14 amino acids. CDR3: CASSLEWGAYEQYF. The CDR3 bases are TGTGCCAGCAGTCTAGAGTGGGGCGCCTACGAGCAGTACTTC.

The V call is TRBV4-1, the J call TRBJ2-3, with TRBD1 identical over 9 bases. V trimming: 4 bases; J trimming: 4 bases; junction bases outside the gene matches: 9. The germline V gene has CDR1 MGHRA and CDR2 YSYEKL. There are 16 residues in the CDR3. The DNA for the CDR3 is TGCGCCAGCAGCCTCGGACAGGGGCGTTTTTCAGATACGCAGTATTTT. Translated, it gives CASSLGQGRFSDTQYF.